The 21 T cell receptor beta chains below all came from one sample that was sequenced in a study. Each CDR3 protein is one row after TCRdb ran MiXCR on the RT-PCR reads. The sample has more than 600,000 distinct CDR3 sequences; 12% to 15% are singletons. Specimen: memory CD4+ T cells from blood. These TCRs come from a female donor in good health, serving as a healthy control.

The sample holds a few counts of this clonotype. The chain combines TRBV18 with TRBJ2-7, with D perhaps given as TRBD1 or TRBD2 (6 bases each). There are 15 residues in the CDR3. Germline V CDR1 and CDR2: KGHSH, LQKENI. V shed 0 bases and J shed 4 bases, with 13 bases lying between them. This CDR3 reads CASSPPGGQMYEQYF. The CDR3 nucleotides are TGTGCCAGCTCACCACCGGGAGGACAGATGTACGAGCAGTACTTC.

The chain couples TRBV28 to TRBJ2-2; D remains ambiguous. CDR1 and CDR2 from the germline V gene are MDHEN and SYDVKM. Trimming stripped 6 bases from V and 4 bases from J, with 12 bases between. The CDR3 totals 14 residues. The CDR3 bases are TGTGCCAGCAGCATACCGGTGGGCACCGGGGAGCTGTTTTTT. Its protein is CASSIPVGTGELFF.

This chain connects TRBV28 to TRBJ1-4; D gene ambiguous. Germline CDR1 reads MDHEN; CDR2 reads SYDVKM. The CDR3 runs to 12 residues. The ends were cut back, 7 bases at V and 5 bases at J, with 8 bases in the middle. CDR3 DNA: TGTGCCAGCACAAAGAACAATGAAAAACTGTTTTTT. As protein: CASTKNNEKLFF.

The rearrangement links TRBV3-1 to TRBJ2-2; D uncertain. This CDR3 contains 15 residues. Germline CDR1 reads LGHDT; CDR2 reads YNNKEL (reference sequence). V was clipped by 2 bases and J by 6 bases, with 13 bases between them. CDR3 sequence: CASSQSVQRPGELFF. The DNA for the CDR3 is TGTGCCAGCAGCCAATCAGTCCAGCGCCCCGGGGAGCTGTTTTTT.

CDR3 in amino acids: CSAPTRGTDTQYF. The CDR3 DNA sequence: TGCAGTGCTCCCACCCGGGGCACAGATACGCAGTATTTT. The rearrangement joins TRBV20-1 to TRBJ2-3; D uncertain. The germline CDR1 and CDR2 sequences are DFQATT and SNEGSKA (reference sequence). The CDR3 extends over 13 amino acids. V was shortened by 5 bases and J by 1 base, with 10 bases between the two germline ends.

This clonotype has at least ten counts. This chain connects TRBV5-1 to TRBJ2-7; D might be TRBD2 (6 bases). The CDR3 length is 13 residues. V was trimmed by 3 bases and J by 9 bases, leaving 16 bases between them. Germline CDR1 SGHRS, CDR2 YFSETQ. The CDR3 nucleotides are TGCGCCAGCAGCTCGGGGGAGACGATCGGGCAGTACTTC. Its translation: CASSSGETIGQYF. The whole variable domain, remainder taken from reference TRBV5-1 and TRBJ2-7, is KAGVTQTPRYLIKTRGQQVTLSCSPISGHRSVSWYQQTPGQGLQFLFEYFSETQRNKGNFPGRFSGRQFSNSRSEMNVSTLELGDSALYLCASSSGETIGQYFGPGTRLTVT.

V usage is TRBV30 and J usage is TRBJ2-2; D is uncertain. V was shortened by 2 bases and J by 6 bases, with 7 bases between the two germline ends. The CDR3 runs to 12 residues. Germline V CDR1 and CDR2: GTSNPN, SVGIG (reference sequence). CDR3 amino acids: CAWSRRPGELFF. The CDR3 bases are TGTGCCTGGAGTCGTAGACCCGGGGAGCTGTTTTTT.

The rearrangement uses TRBV24-1 and TRBJ2-5, with TRBD2 identical over 7 bases. Germline values: CDR1 KGHDR, CDR2 SFDVKD. V lost 3 bases, J lost 5 bases, and 8 bases stayed unmatched. This CDR3 comprises 15 residues. The CDR3 sequence: CATSDDRLAGETQYF. CDR3 coding DNA: TGTGCCACCAGTGATGACCGACTAGCAGGGGAGACCCAGTACTTC.

This clonotype was picked up a small number of times. The chain carries TRBV10-3 and TRBJ2-1; the match to TRBD2 covers 9 bases. V trimming: 8 bases; J trimming: 1 base; junction bases outside the gene matches: 6. Germline V lookup: CDR1 ENHRY, CDR2 SYGVKD. There are 15 residues in the CDR3. The CDR3 DNA follows: TGTGCCATCTCCTCTAGCGGGGTTTCCTACAATGAGCAGTTCTTC. Amino acids: CAISSSGVSYNEQFF.

This clonotype was counted only a few times. The V gene is TRBV3-1, the J gene TRBJ2-5; TRBD1 might be the D (7 bases). With 11 bases removed from V and 5 bases from J, the gap between germline ends came to 24 bases. The CDR3 loop spans 15 amino acids. Germline V gives CDR1 LGHDT, CDR2 YNNKEL (reference sequence). CDR3 sequence (DNA): TGTGCCTACTCCAAGGGTGGAGGGGGCCAGGAGACCCAGTACTTC. Translated, it gives CAYSKGGGGQETQYF.

The V call is TRBV28, the J call TRBJ1-1, with 10 bases matching TRBD1. Unmatched junction bases numbered 9, after V lost 3 bases and J lost 11 bases. In germline, CDR1 is MDHEN, CDR2 SYDVKM. This CDR3 is 14 amino acids long. The CDR3 is CASSFLGTGETAFF. CDR3 DNA: TGTGCCAGCAGTTTCCTAGGGACAGGGGAGACGGCTTTCTTT.

This clonotype has only a few counts. The chain employs TRBV9 and TRBJ2-1, with 11 bases identical to TRBD2. V dropped 4 bases and J dropped 8; count of bases not matched to a gene: 8. The CDR3 has 15 residues. Germline values: CDR1 SGDLS, CDR2 YYNGEE. This CDR3 is CASSIAGGPEDEQFF. DNA for the CDR3: TGTGCCAGCAGCATAGCGGGAGGGCCTGAGGATGAGCAGTTCTTC.

This clonotype was picked up a small number of times. This sequence joins TRBV29-1 and TRBJ1-2; no reliable D call. Trimming left V 4 bases short and J 4 bases short, with 7 bases between. Germline assignment: CDR1 SQVTM and CDR2 ANQGSEA. The CDR3 has 11 residues. The CDR3 DNA sequence: TGCAGCGTTGCAGTCCTCTATGGCTACACCTTC. Translating gives CSVAVLYGYTF.

This clonotype was counted only a few times. The chain combines TRBV7-2 with TRBJ1-5, with 7 bases matching TRBD1. CDR3 length equals 15 residues. V dropped 5 bases and J dropped 4; count of bases not matched to a gene: 8. Germline V gene lookup returns CDR1 SGHTA and CDR2 FQGNSA. CDR3 nucleotides: TGTGCCAGCAGCCCGTCAGGGGGGGAAAATCAGCCCCAGCATTTT. The encoded protein is CASSPSGGENQPQHF.

At least ten counts were recorded for this clonotype. The chain combines TRBV15 with TRBJ2-1, with no clear D. V was shortened by 0 bases and J by 9 bases, with 15 bases between the two germline ends. The CDR3 runs to 15 residues. Germline V CDR1 and CDR2: LNHNV, YYDKDF (reference sequence). As DNA, the CDR3 is TGTGCCACCAGCAGAGATCCGGCTAGGAGTGGTGAGCAGTTCTTC. As protein: CATSRDPARSGEQFF.

This clonotype was observed at least ten times. The chain employs TRBV9 and TRBJ2-1; tentative D call: TRBD2 (5 bases). CDR1 is SGDLS and CDR2 is YYNGEE in the germline V gene. Trimming pared 1 base from V and 8 bases from J, leaving 13 bases between. CDR3 size: 14 residues. The CDR3 is CASSVRSGWDEQFF. The CDR3 DNA sequence: TGTGCCAGCAGCGTAAGGAGCGGTTGGGATGAGCAGTTCTTC.

This clonotype was recorded many times. The chain carries TRBV27 and TRBJ1-2; unclear D gene. Germline CDR1 is MNHEY and CDR2 is SMNVEV (reference sequence). The CDR3 spans 13 residues. V gave up 6 bases and J gave up 3 bases, with 11 bases separating them. The CDR3 DNA sequence: TGTGCCAGCAGCCCCGGCGGGCACTATGGCTACACCTTC. It codes for CASSPGGHYGYTF.

CDR3 loop: CASGSGSKETQYF. CDR3 in DNA: TGTGCCAGCGGCTCCGGGAGTAAAGAGACCCAGTACTTC. The J gene is TRBJ2-5, the V gene TRBV3-1; possible D gene TRBD2, 6 bases. The germline V and J ends were trimmed by 8 bases and 3 bases, with 13 bases remaining between them. This CDR3 contains 13 residues. Per germline, CDR1 LGHDT and CDR2 YNNKEL (reference sequence).

This clonotype was picked up many times. The chain employs TRBV7-2 and TRBJ1-1; D ambiguous. V dropped 4 bases and J dropped 1 base, with 10 bases sitting between them. The V gene's germline CDR1 is SGHTA and CDR2 FQGNSA. CDR3 length equals 14 residues. The CDR3 spells CASSSGVGNTEAFF. The CDR3 coding sequence is TGTGCCAGCAGCTCTGGGGTCGGGAACACTGAAGCTTTCTTT.

The chain couples TRBV4-2 to TRBJ1-1, with D tentatively TRBD1 (5 bases). Per germline, CDR1 LGHNA and CDR2 YNFKEQ. The length of the CDR3 is 12 residues. V lost 0 bases and J 10 bases, leaving 9 bases between the germline ends. This CDR3 is CASSQDEQGAFF. The CDR3 bases are TGTGCCAGCAGCCAAGACGAGCAGGGAGCTTTCTTT.

This clonotype has a count of ten or more. J is TRBJ2-2 and V is TRBV12-3 or TRBV12-4, with D tentatively TRBD2 (5 bases). This CDR3 has 14 residues. The V end lost 6 bases, the J end lost 6 bases, and 14 bases lay between the germline ends. DNA of the CDR3: TGTGCCAGCAGCCTCACCGGGATTCCCGGGGAGCTGTTTTTT. It codes for CASSLTGIPGELFF.